Listed below are T cell receptor beta chains from one sample, sequenced in a study of blood T cell repertoires in COVID-19. This table comes from immunoSEQ multiplex PCR, and its TCRdb copy is limited to in-frame clones, with some not included. The table includes fewer than 55,000 clones, around four fifths detected once. Sequences were obtained from peripheral blood. These receptors all stem from an older woman with acute or convalescent COVID-19. CDR3s include the opening cysteine and the closing phenylalanine or tryptophan. A D gene is named only where the DNA matches it firmly. The size field is filled for only some rows; it gives once, few, many or a size class.

d_call	clone_size	v_call	cdr3_length	j_call	cdr3_aa	cdr3_nt
.	.	TRBV2	13	TRBJ1-4	CASRTTGIEKLFF	TGTGCCAGCAGAACCACAGGGATCGAAAAACTGTTTTTT
.	few	TRBV4-1	13	TRBJ2-7	CASSQGPLYEQYF	TGCGCCAGCAGCCAGGGGCCTCTCTACGAGCAGTACTTC
.	.	TRBV9	15	TRBJ2-1	CASSVYGDFYNEQFF	TGTGCCAGCAGCGTATATGGAGACTTCTACAATGAGCAGTTCTTC
.	.	TRBV5-1	15	TRBJ1-4	CASSLAAGFNEKLFF	TGCGCCAGCAGCTTGGCGGCGGGATTTAATGAAAAACTGTTTTTT
.	.	TRBV2	13	TRBJ2-1	CASKLDTNNEQFF	TGTGCCAGCAAGCTCGACACGAACAATGAGCAGTTCTTC
.	.	TRBV6-5	14	TRBJ2-1	CASSSLDSYNEQFF	TGTGCCAGCAGTTCCTTGGACAGCTACAATGAGCAGTTCTTC
TRBD1	.	TRBV5-4	15	TRBJ1-1	CASIDPATGGTEAFF	TGTGCCAGCATCGACCCCGCGACAGGGGGCACTGAAGCTTTCTTT
.	.	TRBV7-3	14	TRBJ1-1	CASSKFGQNTEAFF	TGTGCCAGCAGCAAATTCGGACAGAACACTGAAGCTTTCTTT
TRBD1	.	TRBV27	13	TRBJ1-2	CASSFSGGTGYTF	TGTGCCAGCAGTTTTTCAGGGGGAACTGGCTACACCTTC
TRBD2	.	TRBV2	15	TRBJ2-3	CASRSSGTSTDTQYF	TGTGCCAGCAGGTCTAGCGGGACTAGCACAGATACGCAGTATTTT
.	.	TRBV12-3/TRBV12-4	13	TRBJ1-5	CASQGGGNQPQHF	TGTGCCAGCCAGGGCGGAGGCAATCAGCCCCAGCATTTT
.	.	TRBV30	12	TRBJ1-2	CAWSGTAYGYTF	TGTGCCTGGAGTGGGACAGCGTATGGCTACACCTTC
TRBD1	.	TRBV19	14	TRBJ2-7	CASSRGQGLYEQYF	TGTGCCAGTAGTAGAGGACAGGGGCTGTACGAGCAGTACTTC
.	.	TRBV2	14	TRBJ1-6	CASSGRRLGSPLHF	TGTGCCAGCAGTGGACGCAGGTTGGGTTCACCCCTCCACTTT
.	.	TRBV10-3	15	TRBJ1-5	CAISERGGANQPQHF	TGTGCCATCAGTGAGCGGGGGGGGGCAAATCAGCCCCAGCATTTT
.	.	TRBV7-2	15	TRBJ1-3	CASSLVGAFGNTIYF	TGTGCCAGCAGCTTAGTTGGGGCCTTTGGAAACACCATATATTTT
.	.	TRBV3-1/TRBV3-2	13	TRBJ1-5	CASSQDRGQPQHF	TGTGCCAGCAGCCAAGATCGGGGGCAGCCCCAGCATTTT
.	.	TRBV5-8	17	TRBJ1-4	CASRRGWVSATNEKLFF	TGTGCCAGCAGAAGGGGGTGGGTCTCGGCAACTAATGAAAAACTGTTTTTT
.	.	TRBV5-4	16	TRBJ2-7	CASSQDPVDSSYEQYF	TGTGCCAGCAGCCAGGACCCAGTGGACAGTTCCTACGAGCAGTACTTC
TRBD2	.	TRBV3-1/TRBV3-2	16	TRBJ2-3	CASSKRGGFSTDTQYF	TGTGCCAGCAGCAAGCGGGGGGGCTTCTCGACAGATACGCAGTATTTT
.	.	TRBV2	14	TRBJ1-4	CASSKQGANEKLFF	TGTGCCAGCAGTAAACAGGGAGCTAATGAAAAACTGTTTTTT
.	.	TRBV27	13	TRBJ1-5	CASSPIINQPQHF	TGTGCCAGCAGTCCTATCATTAATCAGCCCCAGCATTTT
.	.	TRBV9	14	TRBJ2-3	CASSELALADTQYF	TGTGCCAGCAGCGAACTAGCACTGGCAGATACGCAGTATTTT
TRBD1	.	TRBV27	15	TRBJ2-1	CASSRTGFPYNEQFF	TGTGCCAGCAGTCGGACAGGGTTCCCCTACAATGAGCAGTTCTTC
TRBD1	.	TRBV18	14	TRBJ1-1	CASSPNDRAGEAFF	TGTGCCAGCTCACCGAATGACAGGGCCGGTGAAGCTTTCTTT
TRBD1	.	TRBV28	17	TRBJ2-5	CASSLDPRVTGEETQYF	TGTGCCAGCAGTTTAGACCCCCGTGTGACAGGGGAAGAGACCCAGTACTTC
.	few	TRBV18	15	TRBJ2-1	CASSDTGTVGNEQFF	TGTGCCAGCTCGGACACAGGGACCGTAGGCAATGAGCAGTTCTTC
TRBD1	.	TRBV18	15	TRBJ1-4	CASSSGQGTNEKLFF	TGTGCCAGCTCGTCTGGACAGGGCACTAATGAAAAACTGTTTTTT